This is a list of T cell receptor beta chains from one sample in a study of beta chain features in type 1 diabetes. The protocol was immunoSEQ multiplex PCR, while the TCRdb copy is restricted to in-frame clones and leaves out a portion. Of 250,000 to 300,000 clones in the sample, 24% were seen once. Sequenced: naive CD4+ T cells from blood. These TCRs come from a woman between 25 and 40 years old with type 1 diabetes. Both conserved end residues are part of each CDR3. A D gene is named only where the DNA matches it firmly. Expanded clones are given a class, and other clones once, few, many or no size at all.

TGCGCCAGCAGCTTGGCCAGGGACAGGGGGCCTTCGGAGACCCAGTACTTC CASSLARDRGPSETQYF TRBJ2-5 TRBD1 TRBV5-1 . 17
TGTGCCAGCAGCTTAAAGACAGAAGAGACCCAGTACTTC CASSLKTEETQYF TRBJ2-5 . TRBV7-9 . 13
TGTGCCAGCAGCGCCCCCCGAGGGCCAGAGACCGGGGAGCTGTTTTTT CASSAPRGPETGELFF TRBJ2-2 . TRBV7-9 few 16
TGTGCCAGCAGTGAAGAGGGGCCCATCTATGGCTACACCTTC CASSEEGPIYGYTF TRBJ1-2 . TRBV2 few 14
TGTGCCGAAAAACTAGACGGGGACTATGGCTACACCTTC CAEKLDGDYGYTF TRBJ1-2 . TRBV30 few 13
TGTGCCTGGACGGGAGAGCGGAACACCGGGGAGCTGTTTTTT CAWTGERNTGELFF TRBJ2-2 . TRBV30 . 14
TGTGCCAGCAGCCAAGAATTGAGGGAAACGTACGAGCAGTACTTC CASSQELRETYEQYF TRBJ2-7 . TRBV4-2 . 15
TGTGCCAGCAGCTCCACTGGACAGACCACTGAAGCTTTCTTT CASSSTGQTTEAFF TRBJ1-1 . TRBV7-3 . 14
TGCGCCAGCAGTCAACTACAGGGGCACCAGCAAGAGACCCAGTACTTC CASSQLQGHQQETQYF TRBJ2-5 TRBD1 TRBV23-1 . 16
TGCAGCGTAGCCCCGAAGGGGGGGAGGACAGATACGCAGTATTTT CSVAPKGGRTDTQYF TRBJ2-3 . TRBV29-1 few 15
TGTGCCAGCAGTGACACGGGAGGGATCGTTTCCGGGGAGCTGTTTTTT CASSDTGGIVSGELFF TRBJ2-2 TRBD2 TRBV6-4 . 16
TGTGCCTGGAGTGTAACCGGGGGTGAGAATGAGCAGTTCTTC CAWSVTGGENEQFF TRBJ2-1 . TRBV30 . 14
TGCAGCGTTGCCGTGGCAGCCTACGAGCAGTACTTC CSVAVAAYEQYF TRBJ2-7 . TRBV29-1 few 12
TGTGCCAGCAGCACTCCCCTAGCGTACGACAATGAGCAGTTCTTC CASSTPLAYDNEQFF TRBJ2-1 . TRBV5-4 few 15
TGTGCCAGCAGTTTACCCCAGGGGGCGAAGGATGAGCAGTTCTTC CASSLPQGAKDEQFF TRBJ2-1 TRBD1 TRBV28 once 15
TGTGCCAGCAGCGCGGGACAGGCGTTCTACGAGCAGTACTTC CASSAGQAFYEQYF TRBJ2-7 TRBD1 TRBV6-5 . 14
TGCGCCAGCAGCTTTAGCGGGATGAACACCGGGGAGCTGTTTTTT CASSFSGMNTGELFF TRBJ2-2 TRBD2 TRBV5-1 few 15
TGCAGCGTTGGCGGGATGAGCGCCTACGAGCAGTACTTC CSVGGMSAYEQYF TRBJ2-7 . TRBV29-1 . 13
TGTGCCTGGACACCGCCAGGGGGTAGGGGTCAGCCCCAGCATTTT CAWTPPGGRGQPQHF TRBJ1-5 TRBD1 TRBV30 . 15
TGTGCCAGCAGCCCTCAGCCGGGAATGGGCGAGCAGTACTTC CASSPQPGMGEQYF TRBJ2-7 . TRBV7-9 . 14
TGTGCCAGCAGCAAAGGGCCAAAGCGGGAGGGCCTCACAGGGGCCTACGAGCAGTACTTC CASSKGPKREGLTGAYEQYF TRBJ2-7 . TRBV21-1 . 20
TGTGCCAGCAGCTTAGGTCAGGGCGATGGCTACACCTTC CASSLGQGDGYTF TRBJ1-2 . TRBV7-9 . 13
TGCAGCGTTGTAGGGGGATGGGGCTACACCTTC CSVVGGWGYTF TRBJ1-2 . TRBV29-1 . 11
TGTGCCAGCAGCGAGGCGGGAGGGTCTGGGGCCAACGTCCTGACTTTC CASSEAGGSGANVLTF TRBJ2-6 TRBD2 TRBV5-6 few 16
TGTGCCTGGAGTGTACAGAACGGGAAGACCCAGTACTTC CAWSVQNGKTQYF TRBJ2-5 . TRBV30 . 13
TGTGCCAGCAGCGTAACGGCTAGCGTCGACGAGCAGTACTTC CASSVTASVDEQYF TRBJ2-7 . TRBV9 . 14
TGTGCCAGCAGTTCGACAGGGGAGGGAAACACCATATATTTT CASSSTGEGNTIYF TRBJ1-3 TRBD1 TRBV28 . 14
TGCAGCGTTGCTTTTTCCCTGAACACCGGGGAGCTGTTTTTT CSVAFSLNTGELFF TRBJ2-2 . TRBV29-1 few 14
TGTGCCAGCAGCGAAGGACTAGTCGCCGGCGAGCAGTACTTC CASSEGLVAGEQYF TRBJ2-7 TRBD2 TRBV9 . 14
TGCGCCAGCAGTCAAAAGGCCGGACGGGCTAGCGGGAGGGGCAATGAGCAGTTCTTC CASSQKAGRASGRGNEQFF TRBJ2-1 TRBD2 TRBV23-1 . 19
TGCGCCAGCAGCCAAGTAGGGGTCTATGGCTACACCTTC CASSQVGVYGYTF TRBJ1-2 . TRBV4-1 few 13
TGCAGCGCTGGACAGAGCAATCAGCCCCAGCATTTT CSAGQSNQPQHF TRBJ1-5 . TRBV29-1 . 12
TGTGCCAGCAGGAAGATTGACAGCTTGAACACTGAAGCTTTCTTT CASRKIDSLNTEAFF TRBJ1-1 . TRBV25-1 few 15
TGTGCCAGCAGTACGGACAGGTCGGGGGGGAACTATGGCTACACCTTC CASSTDRSGGNYGYTF TRBJ1-2 TRBD1 TRBV2 . 16
TGTGCCAGCCACAGGACCTCGAACACTGAAGCTTTCTTT CASHRTSNTEAFF TRBJ1-1 . TRBV27 . 13
TGCGCCAGCAGCTTGAGACAGGTAACCATGAACACTGAAGCTTTCTTT CASSLRQVTMNTEAFF TRBJ1-1 . TRBV5-1 . 16
TGTGCCAGCAGCCCAGAGGCCTATGGCTACACCTTC CASSPEAYGYTF TRBJ1-2 . TRBV13 few 12
TGTGCCTGGAGTGTAGCACAGGGGAGCACAGATACGCAGTATTTT CAWSVAQGSTDTQYF TRBJ2-3 TRBD1 TRBV30 few 15
TGTGCCAGCAGCGATACAGGGTCGGATCAGCCCCAGCATTTT CASSDTGSDQPQHF TRBJ1-5 . TRBV2 . 14
TGCGCCAGCAGCCTGCCCTCCGGCGAGCAGTACTTC CASSLPSGEQYF TRBJ2-7 . TRBV5-1 few 12
TGTGCCAGCAGCCCGGCCACTAGCGGAACCTACGAGCAGTACTTC CASSPATSGTYEQYF TRBJ2-7 TRBD2 TRBV5-4 . 15
TGTGCCAGCAGTGCTATCGAGGGCTACTATGGCTACACCTTC CASSAIEGYYGYTF TRBJ1-2 . TRBV6-1 . 14
TGTGCCAGTGGTTCCAACGCGGGACCGCTCTACGAGCAGTACTTC CASGSNAGPLYEQYF TRBJ2-7 . TRBV19 . 15
TGTGCCAGCAGTTACTCGGGACAGGGGAAAGGCTACACCTTC CASSYSGQGKGYTF TRBJ1-2 TRBD1 TRBV6-6 few 14
TGTGCCAGCAGCCTTAGATCCGGTAACACTGAAGCTTTCTTT CASSLRSGNTEAFF TRBJ1-1 . TRBV5-4 few 14